This TCR beta chain was documented in a study of blood T cell repertoires in COVID-19. The V gene's germline CDR1 is MDHEN and CDR2 SYDVKM. V gave up 3 bases and J gave up 0 bases, with 24 bases separating them. This CDR3 comprises 19 residues. Measured with immunoSEQ multiplex PCR; TCRdb has only the in-frame clones, and not every one. Of about 220,000 clones in the sample, 80% to 90% were seen once. The origin of this receptor is a woman aged 50 to 60 with acute COVID-19. Sequencing was performed on PBMCs or T cells enriched from blood (not recorded which). The genes are TRBV28 and TRBJ2-7; no definite D call. The CDR3, as DNA: TGTGCCAGCAGTTTCTCTCTCACCGCTATTAACCCGAGCTCCTACGAGCAGTACTTC. This gives the protein CASSFSLTAINPSSYEQYF.